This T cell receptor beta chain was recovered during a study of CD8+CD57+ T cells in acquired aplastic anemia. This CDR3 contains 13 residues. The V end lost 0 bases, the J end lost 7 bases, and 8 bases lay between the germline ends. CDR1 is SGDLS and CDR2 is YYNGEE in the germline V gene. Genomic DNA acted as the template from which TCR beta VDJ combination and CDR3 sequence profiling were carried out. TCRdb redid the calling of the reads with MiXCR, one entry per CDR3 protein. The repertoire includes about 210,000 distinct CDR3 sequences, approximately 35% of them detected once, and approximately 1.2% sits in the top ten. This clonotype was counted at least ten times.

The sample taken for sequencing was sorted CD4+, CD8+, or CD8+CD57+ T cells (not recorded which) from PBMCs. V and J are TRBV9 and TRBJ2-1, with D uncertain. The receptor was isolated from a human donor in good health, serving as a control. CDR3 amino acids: CASSVEGFNEQFF. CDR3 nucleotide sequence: TGTGCCAGCAGCGTAGAAGGGTTTAATGAGCAGTTCTTC.